What follows are 14 T cell receptor beta chains derived from one specimen sequenced in a study of T-cell memory formation after mild COVID-19. TCRdb reprocessed the 5' RACE reads via MiXCR and lists one record per CDR3 protein. Among about 360,000 distinct CDR3 sequences, under 15% were seen once, and the ten largest hold 20% to 25%. Sequencing used PBMCs or a T cell subset sorted from them (not recorded which). The origin of the receptors is a man between 18 and 35 years old who had mild COVID-19 (a few samples of this study predate the infection). Cell type and time point are not known.

This clonotype was found a few times. The chain has TRBV25-1 and TRBJ1-2; no definite D call. CDR1 and CDR2 from the germline V gene are MGHDK and SYGVNS. The CDR3 is 12 residues long. Trimming cost V 6 bases and J 6 bases, with 11 bases left between them. CDR3 DNA: TGTGCCAGCAGGAGTTATTGGGATGGCTACACCTTC. This codes for CASRSYWDGYTF.

J is TRBJ1-1 and V is TRBV9; 7 positions match TRBD1. Trimming removed 2 bases from V and 5 bases from J; junction bases left unmatched: 3. The CDR3 totals 13 residues. The germline gives CDR1 SGDLS, CDR2 YYNGEE. The CDR3 sequence: CASSVRQGTEAFF. The CDR3 nucleotides are TGTGCCAGCAGCGTCAGACAGGGAACTGAAGCTTTCTTT.

This chain uses TRBV29-1 with TRBJ1-5, with D possibly matching TRBD1 (5 bases). The V end lost 5 bases, the J end lost 3 bases, and 11 bases lay between the germline ends. CDR3 length: 13 residues. CDR1 and CDR2 from the germline V gene are SQVTM and ANQGSEA. This chain's CDR3 is CSVRGQVNQPQHF. CDR3 DNA: TGCAGCGTTAGGGGTCAGGTCAATCAGCCCCAGCATTTT.

The J gene is TRBJ1-5, the V gene TRBV9; TRBD1 aligns across 8 bases. The CDR3 spans 14 residues. J lost 5 bases, V lost 3 bases, and 4 bases had no gene match. Germline CDR1 and CDR2: SGDLS and YYNGEE. In DNA form, the CDR3 reads TGTGCCAGCAGCGGGACAGGGTTTTATCAGCCCCAGCATTTT. Translating gives CASSGTGFYQPQHF.

This chain links TRBV7-2 with TRBJ2-7; D might be TRBD2 (5 bases). V lost 6 bases and J 5 bases, leaving 17 bases between the germline ends. Germline V gives CDR1 SGHTA, CDR2 FQGNSA. This CDR3 spans 14 amino acids. The CDR3: CASSLGGGYDEQYF. CDR3 nucleotide sequence: TGTGCCAGCAGTTTGGGCGGAGGCTATGACGAGCAGTACTTC.

CDR3 bases: TGTGCCACCGATAGTGGGCAGGCGGGCTATGGCTACACCTTC. Its protein product is CATDSGQAGYGYTF. The chain employs TRBV7-2 and TRBJ1-2; D is ambiguous. Germline V gene data show CDR1 as SGHTA and CDR2 as FQGNSA. The V gene lost 10 bases and the J gene lost 4 bases, with 19 bases spanning the gap. This CDR3 contains 14 residues. Complete variable domain (other parts from reference TRBV7-2 and TRBJ1-2): GAGVSQSPSNKVTEKGKDVELRCDPISGHTALYWYRQSLGQGLEFLIYFQGNSAPDKSGLPSDRFSAERTGGSVSTLTIQRTQQEDSAVYLCATDSGQAGYGYTFGSGTRLTVV.

This clonotype was detected only a few times. The rearrangement joins TRBV27 to TRBJ2-1, with 7 bases aligning to TRBD2. In germline, CDR1 is MNHEY, CDR2 SMNVEV (reference sequence). The J segment lost 2 bases and the V segment lost 3 bases, leaving 4 bases of the junction unmatched. The CDR3 has 15 residues. The CDR3 sequence is CASSFRGVAYNEQFF. CDR3 bases: TGTGCCAGCAGTTTTCGGGGGGTCGCCTACAATGAGCAGTTCTTC.

The J gene is TRBJ1-1, the V gene TRBV7-2; 8 nucleotides line up with TRBD1. V shed 2 bases, J shed 3 bases, and the junction held 11 bases outside the gene matches. Germline values: CDR1 SGHTA, CDR2 FQGNSA. The CDR3 consists of 17 residues. The CDR3 protein is CASSLSSYRQGYTEAFF. The CDR3, as DNA: TGTGCCAGCAGCTTAAGTTCTTATCGACAGGGGTACACTGAAGCTTTCTTT.

This clonotype was detected a few times. The chain combines TRBV4-1 with TRBJ2-1; D possibly corresponds to TRBD2 (5 bases). V was shortened by 3 bases and J by 6 bases, with 9 bases between the two germline ends. This CDR3 comprises 13 residues. Germline CDR1 is MGHRA and CDR2 is YSYEKL. CDR3 sequence (DNA): TGCGCCAGCAGCCAGGCGCGGGTCAATGAGCAGTTCTTC. Translation gives CASSQARVNEQFF.

The J gene is TRBJ1-4, the V gene TRBV20-1; D unresolved. CDR3 size: 14 residues. Trimming took off 0 bases at V and 3 bases at J, with 8 bases between the two ends. Germline-derived CDR1 and CDR2 are DFQATT and SNEGSKA (reference sequence). CDR3 residues: CSARDPGPNEKLFF. Written as DNA, the CDR3 is TGCAGTGCTAGAGACCCGGGCCCTAATGAAAAACTGTTTTTT.

The chain is built from TRBV6-5 and TRBJ1-6; tentative D call: TRBD1 (5 bases). The V and J ends lost 6 bases and 12 bases respectively, with 15 bases between them. Germline CDR1 MNHEY, CDR2 SVGAGI. The CDR3 runs to 13 residues. As DNA, the CDR3 is TGTGCCAGCAGCCTTCAGGGCCGCGAACCCCTCCACTTT. The encoded protein is CASSLQGREPLHF.

This sequence joins TRBV5-1 and TRBJ2-5; tentative D call: TRBD1 (6 bases). The CDR3 contains 15 residues. Germline loops: CDR1 SGHRS, CDR2 YFSETQ. Trimming shortened V by 4 bases and J by 5 bases, and 18 bases separated the two germline ends. CDR3 amino acids: CASSPHLGAGETQYF. The CDR3 region has the DNA TGCGCCAGCAGCCCCCATTTGGGGGCCGGGGAGACCCAGTACTTC.

The chain recombines TRBV18 with TRBJ1-2, with TRBD1 matching 9 bases. Germline V gene sequence: CDR1 KGHSH, CDR2 LQKENI. The CDR3 contains 15 residues. Trimming removed 5 bases from V and 7 bases from J; junction bases left unmatched: 11. The DNA of the CDR3 is TGTGCCAGCTCAATACAGGGGGCGCAGGACCGTGGCTACACCTTC. Amino acids: CASSIQGAQDRGYTF.

The rearrangement uses TRBV7-3 and TRBJ1-1; 10 nucleotides line up with TRBD1. The V gene's germline CDR1 is SGHTA and CDR2 FQGTGA. V shed 5 bases, J shed 4 bases, and the junction held 4 bases outside the gene matches. This CDR3 has 14 residues. The CDR3 spells CASSATGGRTEAFF. DNA of the CDR3: TGTGCCAGCAGCGCGACAGGGGGCCGCACTGAAGCTTTCTTT.